What follows is one TCR beta chain and its context. This entry is derived from a study of blood T cell repertoires in COVID-19. In the authors' workflow: Amplification with reference gene primers provided the estimates of nucleated cell counts. Only in-frame clones appear in the TCRdb table, and some are missing; sequencing was by immunoSEQ multiplex PCR. D and trimming were read from the DNA, whereas the V and J calls and clone size are those reported in that table. The data show 300,000 to 350,000 clones, about nine tenths seen once. The CDR3 covers 14 residues. Germline assignment: CDR1 MDHEN and CDR2 SYDVKM. The V end lost 2 bases, the J end lost 4 bases, and 8 bases lay between the germline ends.

Specimen: peripheral blood. The chain is built from TRBV28 and TRBJ1-4; D unclear. This clonotype originated in a man in his thirties or forties with COVID-19, enrolled during active disease. CDR3 sequence (DNA): TGTGCCAGCAGTTTAGTCACGGTTAATGAAAAACTGTTTTTT. As protein: CASSLVTVNEKLFF.